The 20 T cell receptor beta chains below come from one sample, sequenced in a study of shared clonotypes between healthy human individuals. TCRdb's copy holds only in-frame clones and misses some; the assay was immunoSEQ multiplex PCR. This table has fewer than 1.8 million clones, approximately 98.5% appearing once. Sequenced sample: naive CD4+ T cells sorted from blood. The sample's subset: CD45RA+ positively selected. These receptor sequences come from a man younger than 45 in good health.

Regarding this clone: Other nucleotide sequences from this sample produce the same CDR3. This sequence joins TRBV28 and TRBJ2-5; D not certain. CDR1 is MDHEN and CDR2 is SYDVKM in the germline V gene. The V end was cut by 3 bases, the J end by 3 bases, with 5 bases between. CDR3 length: 12 amino acids. The CDR3 sequence: CASSLAEETQYF. DNA for the CDR3: TGTGCCAGCAGTTTGGCCGAAGAGACCCAGTACTTC.

V and J are TRBV5-5 and TRBJ2-7, with 7 nucleotides matching TRBD2. The CDR3 totals 16 residues. CDR1 SGHKS and CDR2 YYEKEE come from the germline V gene (reference sequence). V dropped 0 bases and J dropped 4; count of bases not matched to a gene: 10. CDR3 in amino acids: CASSLAPGGSIYEQYF. The CDR3 region has the DNA TGTGCCAGCAGCTTGGCCCCGGGGGGAAGTATATACGAGCAGTACTTC.

The chain has TRBV19 and TRBJ1-5; D uncertain. This CDR3 has 13 residues. CDR1 and CDR2 from the germline V gene are LNHDA and SQIVND (reference sequence). Between the trimmed V and J ends, which lost 6 bases and 2 bases, there was a span of 8 bases. This chain's CDR3 is CASRTDRNQPQHF. In nucleotides, the CDR3 is TGTGCCAGTAGAACGGACCGCAATCAGCCCCAGCATTTT.

The chain recombines TRBV28 with TRBJ2-7, with TRBD2 identical over 10 bases. Germline CDR1 is MDHEN and CDR2 is SYDVKM. This CDR3 is built from 19 residues. V shed 6 bases, J shed 2 bases, and the junction held 19 bases outside the gene matches. The CDR3 DNA sequence: TGTGCCAGCAGCACCAAACTTGGACTAGCGGCCGGCGTTACCTACGAGCAGTACTTC. Translation gives CASSTKLGLAAGVTYEQYF.

The chain carries TRBV7-9 and TRBJ1-5; TRBD1 agrees at 7 bases. There are 15 residues in the CDR3. Germline values: CDR1 SEHNR, CDR2 FQNEAQ (reference sequence). V gave up 5 bases and J gave up 2 bases; unmatched junction bases: 6. Here the CDR3 reads CASSPTGVGNQPQHF. CDR3 nucleotides: TGTGCCAGCAGCCCCACAGGGGTGGGCAATCAGCCCCAGCATTTT.

The rearrangement links TRBV29-1 to TRBJ1-2; possible D gene TRBD1, 6 bases. CDR1 SQVTM and CDR2 ANQGSEA come from the germline V gene. Between the trimmed V and J ends, which lost 7 bases and 0 bases, there was a span of 15 bases. This CDR3 contains 14 residues. The CDR3 sequence is CSAGNRATNYGYTF. The CDR3 bases are TGCAGCGCCGGAAACAGGGCCACTAACTATGGCTACACCTTC.

This clone was counted a single time. The chain links TRBV9 to TRBJ2-3, with 9 bases identical to TRBD2. The CDR3 contains 16 residues. Germline loops: CDR1 SGDLS, CDR2 YYNGEE. The V and J ends lost 4 bases and 2 bases, in that order; junction bases with no gene match: 8. This CDR3 reads CASSPLAGGHTDTQYF. CDR3 nucleotides: TGTGCCAGCAGCCCCCTGGCGGGAGGGCACACAGATACGCAGTATTTT.

The chain recombines TRBV5-1 with TRBJ2-5; possibly TRBD1 for D (6 bases). Germline CDR1 and CDR2: SGHRS and YFSETQ. Trimming shortened V by 0 bases and J by 7 bases, and 16 bases separated the two germline ends. The CDR3 extends over 15 amino acids. CDR3 amino acids: CASSLGPGATRTQYF. CDR3 coding DNA: TGCGCCAGCAGCTTGGGTCCAGGGGCTACTAGGACCCAGTACTTC. The full variable domain, in which reference TRBV5-1 and TRBJ2-5 provide the parts outside the CDR3, is KAGVTQTPRYLIKTRGQQVTLSCSPISGHRSVSWYQQTPGQGLQFLFEYFSETQRNKGNFPGRFSGRQFSNSRSEMNVSTLELGDSALYLCASSLGPGATRTQYFGPGTRLLVL.

The V gene is TRBV19, the J gene TRBJ2-7, with 11 positions matching TRBD2. This CDR3 comprises 17 residues. The trim removed 4 bases at V and 0 bases at J, leaving 8 bases unmatched. Germline V gives CDR1 LNHDA, CDR2 SQIVND (reference sequence). The CDR3 bases are TGTGCCAGTAGTAGCCTAGCGGGAGGCCTTTCCTCCTACGAGCAGTACTTC. Its translation is CASSSLAGGLSSYEQYF.

The gene calls are TRBV5-1 and TRBJ2-7; tentatively, D is TRBD2 (6 bases). CDR3 length equals 19 residues. The germline V and J ends were trimmed by 0 bases and 0 bases, with 22 bases remaining between them. Looked up from germline, CDR1 is SGHRS and CDR2 is YFSETQ. The CDR3 DNA sequence: TGCGCCAGCAGCTTGGCCCGGGGGACCCTACTCTCCTCCTCCTACGAGCAGTACTTC. This translates into CASSLARGTLLSSSYEQYF.

The rearrangement joins TRBV18 to TRBJ2-7, with 10 bases matching TRBD2. J lost 5 bases, V lost 3 bases, and 10 bases had no gene match. The CDR3 consists of 16 residues. Germline CDR1 KGHSH, CDR2 LQKENI. The DNA of the CDR3 is TGTGCCAGCTCACCGCGGGGTAGCGGGAGGACCCACGAGCAGTACTTC. It specifies CASSPRGSGRTHEQYF.

The chain carries TRBV18 and TRBJ2-5; a possible D gene is TRBD2 (5 bases). In germline, CDR1 is KGHSH, CDR2 LQKENI. The CDR3 length is 13 residues. The V and J ends lost 3 bases and 5 bases respectively, with 10 bases between them. The CDR3, as DNA: TGTGCCAGCTCACCTCACCCGGGGGAGACCCAGTACTTC. Amino acids: CASSPHPGETQYF.

CDR3 loop: CASSLSGGSNQPQHF. The DNA of the CDR3 is TGTGCCAGCAGCCTCAGCGGGGGTAGCAATCAGCCCCAGCATTTT. This chain uses TRBV14 with TRBJ1-5; the D gene is possibly TRBD1 (5 bases). The CDR3 consists of 15 residues. CDR1 SGHDN and CDR2 FVKESK come from the germline V gene. Trimming shortened V by 4 bases and J by 0 bases, and 10 bases separated the two germline ends.

The chain links TRBV7-2 to TRBJ2-7; no clear D. The CDR3 runs 14 residues. The germline CDR1 and CDR2 sequences are SGHTA and FQGNSA. Trimming left V 1 base short and J 2 bases short, with 9 bases between. This CDR3 is CASSLVAYPYEQYF. The DNA for the CDR3 is TGTGCCAGCAGCTTAGTAGCCTATCCCTACGAGCAGTACTTC. Variable domain in full (rest from reference TRBV7-2 and TRBJ2-7): GAGVSQSPSNKVTEKGKDVELRCDPISGHTALYWYRQSLGQGLEFLIYFQGNSAPDKSGLPSDRFSAERTGGSVSTLTIQRTQQEDSAVYLCASSLVAYPYEQYFGPGTRLTVT.

This clone was detected once. The chain couples TRBV28 to TRBJ2-2, with no clear D. Trimming left V 6 bases short and J 7 bases short, with 6 bases between. Germline-derived CDR1 and CDR2 are MDHEN and SYDVKM. The CDR3 has 11 amino acids. CDR3 nucleotides: TGTGCCAGCAGGTCGGACGGGGAGCTGTTTTTT. It translates to CASRSDGELFF.

The rearrangement links TRBV5-8 to TRBJ2-2; unclear D gene. The CDR3 contains 14 residues. V lost 0 bases and J 6 bases, leaving 9 bases between the germline ends. Per germline, CDR1 SGHTS and CDR2 YDEGEE. The CDR3 DNA sequence: TGTGCCAGCAGCTTGGGACTTCACCCCGGGGAGCTGTTTTTT. It codes for CASSLGLHPGELFF.

Remarks on this clone: The junction departs from the called germline gene at one end, perhaps through a read error. The gene calls are TRBV7-8 and TRBJ2-3, with a possible D match to TRBD2 (6 bases). The CDR3 runs to 13 residues. Looked up from germline, CDR1 is SGHVS and CDR2 is FQNEAQ. This chain's CDR3 is CASSPPEVAAPGF. Here the CDR3 DNA reads TGTGCCAGCAGCCCCCCCGAGGTAGCGGCGCCGGGTTTT.

This rearrangement joins TRBV7-8 to TRBJ1-2, with D maybe TRBD1 (5 bases). V lost 6 bases to trimming and J lost 6 bases, with 11 bases between them. The V gene's germline CDR1 is SGHVS and CDR2 FQNEAQ. CDR3 length: 12 amino acids. CDR3 nucleotides: TGTGCCAGCAGTAAAGTGGACAATGGCTACACCTTC. Residues: CASSKVDNGYTF.

This rearrangement joins TRBV5-4 to TRBJ2-1; 8 bases align to TRBD2. Germline CDR1 SGHNT, CDR2 YYREEE (reference sequence). Losses at the gene ends were 2 bases for V and 6 bases for J; bases not matched to a gene: 10. The length of the CDR3 is 16 residues. The CDR3 protein is CASSLPPLAEPNEQFF. CDR3 sequence (DNA): TGTGCCAGCAGCTTACCCCCACTAGCGGAGCCCAATGAGCAGTTCTTC.

The chain joins TRBV19 to TRBJ2-1, with 8 bases that match TRBD2. The CDR3 length is 16 residues. Germline V gene sequence: CDR1 LNHDA, CDR2 SQIVND (reference sequence). J lost 5 bases, V lost 7 bases, and 13 bases had no gene match. The CDR3 reads CASTVSGTRVHNEQFF. CDR3 DNA: TGTGCCAGTACTGTCTCCGGGACTAGAGTACACAATGAGCAGTTCTTC.